These 10 T cell receptor beta chains were sequenced from one sample in a study of shared clonotypes between healthy human individuals. Sequenced by immunoSEQ multiplex PCR; TCRdb stores in-frame clones only, minus some. The data show fewer than 650,000 clones, with just over 75% seen just once and around 12% held by the top ten. Sequencing was done on a sample of PBMCs. These receptor sequences come from a woman aged 40 to 55 in good health. Some clones in this sample may be carry-over from other donors' samples.

This rearrangement joins TRBV5-6 to TRBJ2-7; 8 positions match TRBD2. Unmatched junction bases numbered 7, after V lost 1 base and J lost 4 bases. Germline assignment: CDR1 SGHDT and CDR2 YYEEEE. CDR3 length: 15 amino acids. CDR3 nucleotide sequence: TGTGCCAGCAGCTTGTCTCAGGCTAGCGGGTACGAGCAGTACTTC. As protein: CASSLSQASGYEQYF.

The J gene is TRBJ1-3, the V gene TRBV10-3; D gene unclear. Trimming shortened V by 0 bases and J by 2 bases, and 5 bases separated the two germline ends. CDR3 length: 14 amino acids. Germline CDR1 and CDR2: ENHRY and SYGVKD. CDR3 residues: CAISESAAGNTIYF. The CDR3 DNA follows: TGTGCCATCAGTGAGTCTGCAGCTGGAAACACCATATATTTT.

The chain recombines TRBV10-3 with TRBJ2-1, with a possible D match to TRBD2 (6 bases). Trimming left V 4 bases short and J 9 bases short, with 16 bases between. The CDR3 is 14 residues long. Per germline, CDR1 ENHRY and CDR2 SYGVKD. In DNA form, the CDR3 reads TGTGCCATCAGTGGACAAGGACACGGGGGTGAGCAGTTCTTC. This codes for CAISGQGHGGEQFF.

V and J are TRBV19 and TRBJ2-1, with D possibly called TRBD1 or TRBD2 (5 bases each). The CDR3 loop spans 16 amino acids. CDR1 and CDR2 (germline): LNHDA, SQIVND (reference sequence). V lost 2 bases, J lost 2 bases, and 13 bases lay in between. Here the CDR3 reads CASSIKGLAAYNEQFF. The CDR3 bases are TGTGCCAGTAGTATAAAGGGGCTAGCAGCCTACAATGAGCAGTTCTTC.

This clone has more than one count but fewer than ten. The genes are TRBV5-1 and TRBJ1-1; TRBD1 might be the D (5 bases). Germline V gene lookup returns CDR1 SGHRS and CDR2 YFSETQ. Trimming left V 8 bases short and J 5 bases short, with 25 bases between. There are 16 residues in the CDR3. The CDR3 loop is CASKTGQGASWTEAFF. The CDR3, as DNA: TGCGCCAGTAAAACTGGGCAGGGAGCCTCCTGGACTGAAGCTTTCTTT.

J is TRBJ1-1 and V is TRBV28; 8 bases line up with TRBD1. Germline CDR1 MDHEN, CDR2 SYDVKM. The CDR3 extends over 16 amino acids. V was pared by 3 bases and J by 1 base, with 7 bases of the junction left unmatched. CDR3 in DNA: TGTGCCAGCAGTTTCCCCAGGGGGCGGCCGAACACTGAAGCTTTCTTT. Amino acid sequence: CASSFPRGRPNTEAFF.

On this clone: The conserved closing phenylalanine or tryptophan is absent in this CDR3, likely reflecting a read error. The DNA is omitted, as the CDR3 cannot be located on it reliably, and the CDR3 follows TCRdb's listing. V and J are TRBV2 and TRBJ2-7; TRBD2, as called in the table, went unchecked against the DNA. The germline V gene encodes CDR1 SNHLY and CDR2 FYNNEI. Inclusive of both ends, the CDR3 amounts to 14 amino acids. The CDR3 loop reads CASSKDSGTSGRNL.

The chain uses TRBV5-1 and TRBJ1-1; 9 nucleotides agree with TRBD1. J lost 5 bases, V lost 3 bases, and 8 bases had no gene match. CDR1 SGHRS and CDR2 YFSETQ come from the germline V gene. The CDR3 contains 15 residues. CDR3 nucleotide sequence: TGCGCCAGCAGCTCCGGGCGGACAGGGGTGACTGAAGCTTTCTTT. It codes for CASSSGRTGVTEAFF.

The gene calls are TRBV2 and TRBJ2-5, with TRBD1 matching 11 bases. Germline values: CDR1 SNHLY, CDR2 FYNNEI. The CDR3 length is 15 residues. The trim removed 5 bases at V and 1 base at J, leaving 3 bases unmatched. The CDR3 bases are TGTGCCAGCAGTTGGGACAGGGGGTTCCAAGAGACCCAGTACTTC. Translated: CASSWDRGFQETQYF.

This clone was counted once. A single base is all that separates this from a far larger clone, so a read error is likely. The conserved phenylalanine or tryptophan is not found at the CDR3 terminus, so this likely reflects a read error. V gene TRBV5-1 combines with J gene TRBJ1-2, with TRBD1 matching over 7 bases. Trimming removed 4 bases from V and 4 bases from J; junction bases left unmatched: 10. The CDR3 loop spans 15 amino acids. The germline V gene has CDR1 SGHRS and CDR2 YFSETQ. CDR3 DNA sequence: TGCGCCAGCAGCACGACAGGGTTGAGGAGCTATGGCTACACCCTC. It yields the protein CASSTTGLRSYGYTL.